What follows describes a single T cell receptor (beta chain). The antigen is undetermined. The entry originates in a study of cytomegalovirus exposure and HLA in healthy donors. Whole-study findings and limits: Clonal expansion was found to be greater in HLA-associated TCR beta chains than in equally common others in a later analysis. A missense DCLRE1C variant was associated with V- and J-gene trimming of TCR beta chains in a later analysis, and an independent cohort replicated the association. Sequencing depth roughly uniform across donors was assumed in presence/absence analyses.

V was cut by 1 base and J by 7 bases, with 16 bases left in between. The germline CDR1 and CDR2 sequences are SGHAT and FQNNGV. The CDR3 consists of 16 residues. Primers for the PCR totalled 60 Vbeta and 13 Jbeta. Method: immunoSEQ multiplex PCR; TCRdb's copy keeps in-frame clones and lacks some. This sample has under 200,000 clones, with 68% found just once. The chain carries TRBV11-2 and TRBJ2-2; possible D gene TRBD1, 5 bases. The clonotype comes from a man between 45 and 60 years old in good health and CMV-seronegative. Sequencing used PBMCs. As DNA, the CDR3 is TGTGCCAGCAGCTTAGGGTCAGGGTACCTTATCGGGGAGCTGTTTTTT. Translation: CASSLGSGYLIGELFF.